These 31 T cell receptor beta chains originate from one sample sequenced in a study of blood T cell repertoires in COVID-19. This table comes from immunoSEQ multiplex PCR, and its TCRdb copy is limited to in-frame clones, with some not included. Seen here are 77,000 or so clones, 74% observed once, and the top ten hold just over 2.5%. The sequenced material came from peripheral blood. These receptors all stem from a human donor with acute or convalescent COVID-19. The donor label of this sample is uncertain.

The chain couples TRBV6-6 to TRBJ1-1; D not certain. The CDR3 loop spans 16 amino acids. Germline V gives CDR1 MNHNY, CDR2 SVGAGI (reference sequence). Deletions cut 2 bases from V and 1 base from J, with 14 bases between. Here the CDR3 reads CASSYPWGGGNTEAFF. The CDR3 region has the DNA TGTGCCAGCAGTTACCCCTGGGGAGGAGGGAACACTGAAGCTTTCTTT.

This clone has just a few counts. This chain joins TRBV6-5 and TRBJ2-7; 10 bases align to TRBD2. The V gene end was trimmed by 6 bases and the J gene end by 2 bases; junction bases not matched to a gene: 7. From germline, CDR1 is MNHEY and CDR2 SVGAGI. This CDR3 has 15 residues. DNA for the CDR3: TGTGCCAGCAGGGCTGGGACTAGCGTAGCCTACGAGCAGTACTTC. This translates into CASRAGTSVAYEQYF.

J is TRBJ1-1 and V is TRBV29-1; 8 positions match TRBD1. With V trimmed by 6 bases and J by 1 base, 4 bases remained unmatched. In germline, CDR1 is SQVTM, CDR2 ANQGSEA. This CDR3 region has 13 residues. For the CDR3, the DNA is TGCAGCGTCCGACAGGGGAGGAACACTGAAGCTTTCTTT. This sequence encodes CSVRQGRNTEAFF. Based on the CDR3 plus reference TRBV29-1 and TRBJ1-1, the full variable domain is SAVISQKPSRDICQRGTSLTIQCQVDSQVTMMFWYRQQPGQSLTLIATANQGSEATYESGFVIDKFPISRPNLTFSTLTVSNMSPEDSSIYLCSVRQGRNTEAFFGQGTRLTVV.

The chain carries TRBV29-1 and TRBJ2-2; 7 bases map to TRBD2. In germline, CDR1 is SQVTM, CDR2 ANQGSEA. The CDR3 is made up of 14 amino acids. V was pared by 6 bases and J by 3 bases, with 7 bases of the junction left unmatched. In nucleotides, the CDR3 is TGCAGCGTGGGGGGACTACTCTACACCGGGGAGCTGTTTTTT. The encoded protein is CSVGGLLYTGELFF.

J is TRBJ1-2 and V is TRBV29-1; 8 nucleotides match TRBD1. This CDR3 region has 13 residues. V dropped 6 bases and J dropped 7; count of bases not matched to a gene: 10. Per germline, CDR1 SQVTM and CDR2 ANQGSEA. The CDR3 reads CSVGQGRYGGYTF. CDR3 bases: TGCAGCGTAGGACAGGGTCGGTACGGTGGCTACACCTTC.

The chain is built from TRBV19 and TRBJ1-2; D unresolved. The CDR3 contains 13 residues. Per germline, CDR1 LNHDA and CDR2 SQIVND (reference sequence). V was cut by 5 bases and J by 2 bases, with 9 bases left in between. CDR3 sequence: CASSFPGNYGYTF. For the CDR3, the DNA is TGTGCCAGTAGTTTTCCAGGAAACTATGGCTACACCTTC.

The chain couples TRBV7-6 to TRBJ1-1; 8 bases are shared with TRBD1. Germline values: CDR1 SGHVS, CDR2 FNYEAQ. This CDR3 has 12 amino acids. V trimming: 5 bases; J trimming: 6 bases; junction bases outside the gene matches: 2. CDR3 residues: CASSAGGPEAFF. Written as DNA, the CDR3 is TGTGCCAGCAGCGCAGGGGGCCCTGAAGCTTTCTTT.

In DNA form, the CDR3 reads TGTGCCAGCACCGGGAACTACAATGAGCAGTTCTTC. As protein: CASTGNYNEQFF. The chain uses TRBV6-4 and TRBJ2-1, with a tentative D call TRBD2 (5 bases). CDR3 length: 12 amino acids. Germline V gene sequence: CDR1 MRHNA, CDR2 SNTAGT. Trimming pared 7 bases from V and 3 bases from J, leaving 7 bases between.

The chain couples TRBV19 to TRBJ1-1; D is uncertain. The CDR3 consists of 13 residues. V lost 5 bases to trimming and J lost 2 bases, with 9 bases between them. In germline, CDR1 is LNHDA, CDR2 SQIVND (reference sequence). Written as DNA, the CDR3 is TGTGCCAGTAGTCAACAGCCAAACACTGAAGCTTTCTTT. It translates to CASSQQPNTEAFF.

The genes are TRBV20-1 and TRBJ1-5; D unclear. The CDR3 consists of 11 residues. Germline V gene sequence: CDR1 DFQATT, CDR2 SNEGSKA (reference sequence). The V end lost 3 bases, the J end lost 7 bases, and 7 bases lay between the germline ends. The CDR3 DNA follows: TGCAGTGCTAGGGAGGGCCAGCCCCAGCATTTT. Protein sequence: CSAREGQPQHF.

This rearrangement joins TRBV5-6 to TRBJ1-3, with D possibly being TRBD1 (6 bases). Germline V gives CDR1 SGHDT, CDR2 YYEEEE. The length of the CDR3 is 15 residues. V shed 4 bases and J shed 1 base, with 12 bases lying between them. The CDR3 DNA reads TGTGCCAGCAGCCGTGATACAGGGTCTGGAAACACCATATATTTT. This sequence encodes CASSRDTGSGNTIYF.

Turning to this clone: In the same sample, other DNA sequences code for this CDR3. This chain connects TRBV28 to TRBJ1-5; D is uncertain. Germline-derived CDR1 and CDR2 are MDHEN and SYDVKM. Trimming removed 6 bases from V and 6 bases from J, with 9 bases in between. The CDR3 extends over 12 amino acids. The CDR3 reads CASRIRGQPQHF. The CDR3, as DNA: TGTGCCAGCAGGATTAGAGGTCAGCCCCAGCATTTT.

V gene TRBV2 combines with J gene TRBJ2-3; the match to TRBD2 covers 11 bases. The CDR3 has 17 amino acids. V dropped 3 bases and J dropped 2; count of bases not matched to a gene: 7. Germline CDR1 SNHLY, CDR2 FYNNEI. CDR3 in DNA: TGTGCCAGCAGTGAGCTAGCGGGAGGAAGGTACACAGATACGCAGTATTTT. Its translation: CASSELAGGRYTDTQYF.

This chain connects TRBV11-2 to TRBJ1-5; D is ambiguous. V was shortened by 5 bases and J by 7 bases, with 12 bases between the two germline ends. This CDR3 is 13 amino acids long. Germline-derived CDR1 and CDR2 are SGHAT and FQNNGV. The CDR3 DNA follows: TGTGCCAGCAGCGAGGCCCTCCGGCAGCCCCAGCATTTT. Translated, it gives CASSEALRQPQHF.

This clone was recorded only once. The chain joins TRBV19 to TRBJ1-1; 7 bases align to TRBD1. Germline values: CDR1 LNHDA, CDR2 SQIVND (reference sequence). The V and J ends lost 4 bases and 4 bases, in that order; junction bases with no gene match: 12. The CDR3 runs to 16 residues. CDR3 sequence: CASSRLPQGLSTEAFF. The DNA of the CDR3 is TGTGCCAGTAGTAGACTCCCACAGGGGCTGTCCACTGAAGCTTTCTTT.

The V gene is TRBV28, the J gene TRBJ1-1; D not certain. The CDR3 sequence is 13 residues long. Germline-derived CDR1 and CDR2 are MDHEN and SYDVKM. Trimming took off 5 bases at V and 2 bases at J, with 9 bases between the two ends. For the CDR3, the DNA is TGTGCCAGCAGTCTGAGGTACAACACTGAAGCTTTCTTT. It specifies CASSLRYNTEAFF.

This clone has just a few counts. The CDR3 bases are TGCGCCAGCAGTGAATCCCAGTTCTATGGCTACACCTTC. This encodes CASSESQFYGYTF. V usage is TRBV10-1 and J usage is TRBJ1-2; D is uncertain. Trimming removed 3 bases at V and 4 bases at J, with 9 bases between. This CDR3 has 13 residues. CDR1 is WNHNN and CDR2 is SYGVQD in the germline V gene (reference sequence).

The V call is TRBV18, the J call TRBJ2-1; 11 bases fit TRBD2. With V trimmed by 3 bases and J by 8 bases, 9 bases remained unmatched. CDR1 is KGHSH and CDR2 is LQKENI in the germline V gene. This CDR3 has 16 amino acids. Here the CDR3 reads CASSPLFLAGGDEQFF. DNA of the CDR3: TGTGCCAGCTCACCGTTATTTCTAGCGGGAGGAGATGAGCAGTTCTTC.

The CDR3 coding sequence is TGTGCCAGCAGCCGCACCTACCCGATCCCGGGACAGGGACTCAATGAGCAGTTCTTC. This encodes CASSRTYPIPGQGLNEQFF. The V gene is TRBV9, the J gene TRBJ2-1; TRBD1 aligns across 9 bases. Germline V CDR1 and CDR2: SGDLS, YYNGEE. CDR3 length: 19 residues. Germline trimming cut 4 bases from V and 6 bases from J; bases unmatched to any gene: 20.

CDR3: CASSPRVGEGYTF. The CDR3 DNA sequence: TGTGCCAGCAGTCCTAGGGTAGGGGAAGGCTACACCTTC. The V gene is TRBV3-1 (or the pseudogene TRBV3-2), the J gene TRBJ1-2, with D perhaps matching TRBD1 (5 bases). The CDR3 consists of 13 residues. The germline V gene encodes CDR1 LGHDT and CDR2 YNNKEL (reference sequence). With 6 bases removed from V and 8 bases from J, the gap between germline ends came to 16 bases.

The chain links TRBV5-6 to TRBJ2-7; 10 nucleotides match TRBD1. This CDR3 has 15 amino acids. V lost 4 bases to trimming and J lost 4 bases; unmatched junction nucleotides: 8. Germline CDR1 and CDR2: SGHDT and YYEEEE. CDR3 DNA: TGTGCCAGCAGCGTATACGGGACAGGGGTATACGAGCAGTACTTC. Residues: CASSVYGTGVYEQYF.

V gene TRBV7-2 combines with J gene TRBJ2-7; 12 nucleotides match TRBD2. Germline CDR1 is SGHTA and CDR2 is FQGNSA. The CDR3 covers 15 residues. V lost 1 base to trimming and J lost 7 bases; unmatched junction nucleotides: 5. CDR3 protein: CASSLVLAGGREQYF. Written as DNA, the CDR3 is TGTGCCAGCAGCTTAGTGCTAGCGGGAGGGAGGGAGCAGTACTTC.

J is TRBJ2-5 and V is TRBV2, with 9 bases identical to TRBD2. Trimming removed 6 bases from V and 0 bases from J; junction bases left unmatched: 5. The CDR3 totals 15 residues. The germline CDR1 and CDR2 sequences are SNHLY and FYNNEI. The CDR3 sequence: CASRPAGGYQETQYF. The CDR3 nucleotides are TGTGCCAGCAGGCCCGCGGGGGGGTACCAAGAGACCCAGTACTTC.

CDR3 nucleotide sequence: TGTGCCAGCAGTGACAGATCAGAACAGCCCCAGCATTTT. Protein: CASSDRSEQPQHF. The gene calls are TRBV12-3 or TRBV12-4 and TRBJ1-5; tentatively, D is TRBD1 (5 bases). The V end was cut by 5 bases, the J end by 7 bases, with 12 bases between. CDR3 length: 13 residues.

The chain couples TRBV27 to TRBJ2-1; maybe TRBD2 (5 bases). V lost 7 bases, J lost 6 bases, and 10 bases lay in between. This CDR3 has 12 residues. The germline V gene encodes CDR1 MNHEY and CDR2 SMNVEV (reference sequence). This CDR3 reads CASNAGFNEQFF. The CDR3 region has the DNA TGTGCCAGCAACGCGGGCTTCAATGAGCAGTTCTTC.

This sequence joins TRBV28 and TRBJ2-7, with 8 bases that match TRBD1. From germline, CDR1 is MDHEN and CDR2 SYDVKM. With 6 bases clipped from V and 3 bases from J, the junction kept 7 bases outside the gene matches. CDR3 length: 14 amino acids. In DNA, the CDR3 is TGTGCCAGCAGCAGGACAGGGCGGGTCTACGAGCAGTACGTC. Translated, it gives CASSRTGRVYEQYV.

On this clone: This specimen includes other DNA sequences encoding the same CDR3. The CDR3 region is CASSLQGYTGELFF. The CDR3 DNA is TGTGCCAGTAGTCTACAGGGGTACACCGGGGAGCTGTTTTTT. The V and J genes are TRBV19 and TRBJ2-2; 7 bases match TRBD1. Germline CDR1 is LNHDA and CDR2 is SQIVND (reference sequence). Trimming removed 5 bases from V and 3 bases from J; junction bases left unmatched: 3. CDR3 size: 14 residues.

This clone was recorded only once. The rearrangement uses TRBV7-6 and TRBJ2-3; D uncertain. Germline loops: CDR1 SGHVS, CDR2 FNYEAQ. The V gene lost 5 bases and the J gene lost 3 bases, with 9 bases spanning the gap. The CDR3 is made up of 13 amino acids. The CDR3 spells CASSKQVTDTQYF. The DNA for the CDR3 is TGTGCCAGCAGCAAACAAGTGACAGATACGCAGTATTTT.

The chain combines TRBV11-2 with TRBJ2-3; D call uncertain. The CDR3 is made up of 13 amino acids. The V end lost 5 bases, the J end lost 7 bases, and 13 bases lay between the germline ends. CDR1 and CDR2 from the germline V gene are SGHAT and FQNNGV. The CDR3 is CASSPGFEHTQYF. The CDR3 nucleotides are TGTGCCAGCAGCCCAGGTTTCGAGCATACGCAGTATTTT.

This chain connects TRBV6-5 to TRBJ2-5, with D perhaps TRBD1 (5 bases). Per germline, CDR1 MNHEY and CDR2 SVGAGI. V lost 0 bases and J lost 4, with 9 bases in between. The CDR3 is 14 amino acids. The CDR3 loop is CASSYSGRLETQYF. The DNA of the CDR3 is TGTGCCAGCAGTTACTCGGGGCGCTTAGAGACCCAGTACTTC.

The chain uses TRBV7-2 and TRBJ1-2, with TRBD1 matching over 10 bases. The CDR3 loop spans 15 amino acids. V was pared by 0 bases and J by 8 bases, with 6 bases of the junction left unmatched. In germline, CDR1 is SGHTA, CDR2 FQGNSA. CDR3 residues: CASSLAWTGGYGYTF. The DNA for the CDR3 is TGTGCCAGCAGCTTAGCGTGGACAGGGGGGTACGGCTACACCTTC.